One and the same sample provided the 8 T cell receptor beta chains below, sequenced in a study of cytomegalovirus exposure and HLA in healthy donors. Use of 60 Vbeta and 13 Jbeta primers characterized the PCR. Produced via immunoSEQ multiplex PCR; TCRdb's table is partial and in-frame only. The sample includes under 250,000 clones, 65% to 90% seen only once; the top ten take about 2%. Sequenced input: PBMCs. The receptors stem from a woman between 45 and 60 years old in good health and CMV-seronegative.

V and J are TRBV6-1 and TRBJ1-1, with TRBD1 identical over 10 bases. Trimming at V came to 5 bases and at J to 8 bases, leaving 5 bases not matched to a gene. This CDR3 has 13 amino acids. Germline V gene lookup returns CDR1 MNHNS and CDR2 SASEGT. The CDR3 bases are TGTGCCAGCAGTCAGGACAGGGGGACCGAAGCTTTCTTT. Translation gives CASSQDRGTEAFF.

This clone occurred once. The chain couples TRBV27 to TRBJ2-2; D gene unclear. CDR1 MNHEY and CDR2 SMNVEV come from the germline V gene (reference sequence). This CDR3 contains 13 residues. V lost 8 bases to trimming and J lost 3 bases, with 10 bases between them. The CDR3 loop reads CASRDRDTGELFF. CDR3 nucleotide sequence: TGTGCCAGCCGAGATCGGGACACCGGGGAGCTGTTTTTT.

This sequence joins TRBV4-1 and TRBJ1-3; possibly TRBD1 for D (5 bases). The CDR3 extends over 16 amino acids. The germline gives CDR1 MGHRA, CDR2 YSYEKL. Between the trimmed V and J ends, which lost 1 base and 0 bases, there was a span of 10 bases. The CDR3 sequence is CASSQAPTDSGNTIYF. The CDR3 DNA sequence: TGCGCCAGCAGCCAAGCTCCGACAGACTCTGGAAACACCATATATTTT.

This chain joins TRBV27 and TRBJ2-3; no clear D gene. The CDR3 is made up of 13 amino acids. V lost 3 bases and J 2 bases, leaving 6 bases between the germline ends. Germline values: CDR1 MNHEY, CDR2 SMNVEV (reference sequence). The CDR3 protein is CASSLRNTDTQYF. Written as DNA, the CDR3 is TGTGCCAGCAGTTTGCGGAACACAGATACGCAGTATTTT.

The chain uses TRBV28 and TRBJ2-2; TRBD2 matches at 11 bases. With 5 bases clipped from V and 7 bases from J, the junction kept 18 bases outside the gene matches. CDR1 is MDHEN and CDR2 is SYDVKM in the germline V gene. There are 19 residues in the CDR3. CDR3 in amino acids: CASSPHGSGRARRDGELFF. The CDR3 DNA reads TGTGCCAGCAGTCCCCATGGTAGCGGGAGGGCCAGGAGGGACGGGGAGCTGTTTTTT.

The V gene is TRBV5-4, the J gene TRBJ1-4, with D uncertain. The germline V gene encodes CDR1 SGHNT and CDR2 YYREEE (reference sequence). Trimming stripped 3 bases from V and 0 bases from J, with 6 bases between. CDR3 length equals 14 residues. For the CDR3, the DNA is TGTGCCAGCAGCTATCGAGCAACTAATGAAAAACTGTTTTTT. It encodes CASSYRATNEKLFF.

The genes are TRBV6-5 and TRBJ2-7; tentatively, D is TRBD2 (5 bases). This CDR3 has 15 residues. Trimming pared 7 bases from V and 0 bases from J, leaving 16 bases between. Germline loops: CDR1 MNHEY, CDR2 SVGAGI. The CDR3 nucleotides read TGTGCCAGCACTCCCTCCGGGAAGAGCTCCTACGAGCAGTACTTC. Protein: CASTPSGKSSYEQYF.

As concerns this clone: At one of its ends the junction is not consistent with the germline gene, which may arise from a read error. The V call is TRBV7-9, the J call TRBJ2-1, with 10 positions matching TRBD1. The CDR3 is made up of 15 amino acids. Germline assignment: CDR1 SEHNR and CDR2 FQNEAQ (reference sequence). This CDR3 reads CSSSLGGTGDNEQFF. The CDR3 DNA sequence: TGTTCCAGCAGCTTAGGTGGGACAGGGGACAATGAGCAGTTCTTC.